This T cell receptor (beta chain) was captured in a study of cytomegalovirus exposure and HLA in healthy donors. Unmatched junction bases numbered 4, after V lost 2 bases and J lost 2 bases. The CDR3 runs to 15 residues. The V gene's germline CDR1 is MNHNY and CDR2 SVGAGI (reference sequence). The PCR contained 60 Vbeta and 13 Jbeta primers. This table comes from immunoSEQ multiplex PCR, and its TCRdb copy is limited to in-frame clones, with some not included. The sample consists of roughly 160,000 clones, 76% of them appearing once. The sample consisted of PBMCs. This chain connects TRBV6-6 to TRBJ2-3; the match to TRBD2 covers 7 bases. The TCR comes from a man in his sixties in good health and CMV-seronegative. The CDR3, as DNA: TGTGCCAGCAGTTACGTCCTAGCGGCCACAGATACGCAGTATTTT. This codes for CASSYVLAATDTQYF.